This T cell receptor (beta chain) was documented in a study of blood T cell repertoires in COVID-19. TCRdb keeps only in-frame clones here, not all; method: immunoSEQ multiplex PCR. Seen here are 20,000 or so clones, about 89% observed once, and the top ten hold 7% to 8%. The germline V gene encodes CDR1 MNHNY and CDR2 SVGAGI (reference sequence). Between the trimmed V and J ends, which lost 2 bases and 2 bases, there was a span of 9 bases. The length of the CDR3 is 14 residues. The chain combines TRBV6-6 with TRBJ2-5; a possible D gene is TRBD1 (6 bases). Material: peripheral blood. This receptor was taken from a woman aged 60 to 75 with active COVID-19. The CDR3 protein is CASSYGGQQETQYF. CDR3 DNA: TGTGCCAGCAGTTACGGTGGACAGCAAGAGACCCAGTACTTC.